This record covers a single T cell receptor beta chain. The data stem from a study of blood T cell repertoires in COVID-19. With 0 bases removed from V and 0 bases from J, the gap between germline ends came to 18 bases. The CDR3 sequence is 18 residues long. The repertoire was sequenced with immunoSEQ multiplex PCR; TCRdb's copy has only in-frame clones and lacks some. Here the sample spans around 95,000 clones, approximately 84% being singletons. This chain connects TRBV23-1 to TRBJ2-7, with D perhaps TRBD2 (6 bases). TRBV23-1 is an ORF for which the function is uncertain. The receptor was derived from a woman aged 80 or over with acute or convalescent COVID-19. Sequenced sample: peripheral blood. The DNA of the CDR3 is TGCGCCAGCAGTCAATCGGACACGGGGACTCCACTCTCCTACGAGCAGTACTTC. Its protein product is CASSQSDTGTPLSYEQYF.